The sequence of this T cell receptor beta chain was determined in a study of Tregs in tolerant kidney transplant recipients. Study results and limitations: The small number of patients limits these findings pending further validation. Biological reproducibility was not directly addressed, but technical replication error appeared minimal.

The data were produced by immunoSEQ multiplex PCR, yet TCRdb's version contains in-frame clones alone and is incomplete. Found here are 35,000 to 55,000 clones, about 89% of them singletons; the top ten hold around 0.7%. Thawed PBMCs were rested overnight at 37°C with 200 IU/ml IL-2 before regulatory T cell sorting. Points on this clone: Its antigen is still unknown.

Trimming removed 1 base at V and 0 bases at J, with 9 bases between. The CDR3 has 16 residues. Germline CDR1 and CDR2: MGHRA and YSYEKL. The chain recombines TRBV4-1 with TRBJ2-2; D unresolved. Sequenced input: Tregs from blood. This TCR came from a human donor in good health. CDR3 region: CASSQAPRSNTGELFF. For the CDR3, the DNA is TGCGCCAGCAGCCAAGCCCCCAGATCGAACACCGGGGAGCTGTTTTTT.